The 14 T cell receptor beta chains given below trace back to one sample, sequenced in a study of blood T cells in healthy people across ages (dated by TCRdb to 2013 to 2016). Libraries were constructed by 5' RACE. The run used an Illumina HiSeq 2500. A second roughly 7 to 11 cycle PCR used a sample-barcoded 5' primer and a J-beta primer mix. TCRdb trimmed the raw reads at Q25, called clones with MiXCR and kept productive beta chains. Rows merge per CDR3 protein into single entries with the most common DNA and genes. Within this sample are roughly 640,000 distinct CDR3 sequences, with less than 35% of them counted one time only. Jointly, the top ten make up 15% to 18% of the sample. Sequenced input: blood. The source is an elderly woman in good health.

This clonotype occurred many times. In DNA form, the CDR3 reads TGCGCCAGCAGTGAGTCGACTCGGGGGTACGAGCAGTACTTC. Protein product: CASSESTRGYEQYF. The chain carries TRBV10-2 and TRBJ2-7; tentative D call: TRBD2 (6 bases). From germline, CDR1 is WSHSY and CDR2 SAAADI. V dropped 0 bases and J dropped 4 bases, with 10 bases sitting between them. The CDR3 length is 14 residues.

There are a few counts of this clonotype. A much larger clone lies a single base off, so this may be a read error. The chain has TRBV5-1 and TRBJ2-7; D is perhaps TRBD1 or TRBD2 (5 bases each). Trimming took off 0 bases at V and 3 bases at J, with 13 bases between the two ends. Per germline, CDR1 SGHRS and CDR2 YFSETQ. The CDR3 contains 15 residues. The CDR3 DNA follows: TGCGCCAGCAGCTTGGACGGGGCAACCTGCTACGAGCAGTACTTC. This encodes CASSLDGATCYEQYF.

This clonotype was detected ten times or more. The chain employs TRBV7-2 and TRBJ1-2; 7 bases map to TRBD1. The germline V gene has CDR1 SGHTA and CDR2 FQGNSA. With 3 bases clipped from V and 4 bases from J, the junction kept 8 bases outside the gene matches. The CDR3 is 15 residues long. CDR3 nucleotide sequence: TGTGCCAGCAGCTTTCGGACAGGCCGGGGCTATGGCTACACCTTC. Its translation is CASSFRTGRGYGYTF.

This clonotype was counted at least ten times. A much larger clone is a single base away; this may be a read error. The CDR3 is CASSVGSTDNEQYF. The CDR3 nucleotides read TGTGCCAGCAGCGTAGGTTCCACTGACAATGAGCAGTACTTC. This chain connects TRBV9 to TRBJ2-5, with D uncertain. CDR1 SGDLS and CDR2 YYNGEE come from the germline V gene. This CDR3 comprises 14 residues. V lost 0 bases and J lost 11, with 17 bases in between.

Many counts were recorded for this clonotype. This chain uses TRBV5-1 with TRBJ2-5, with D perhaps matching TRBD1 (7 bases). Trimming took off 2 bases at V and 4 bases at J, with 12 bases between the two ends. The germline CDR1 and CDR2 sequences are SGHRS and YFSETQ. The length of the CDR3 is 14 residues. CDR3 coding DNA: TGCGCCAGCAGCTTACAGGGGCGGGGAGAGACCCAGTACTTC. Protein sequence: CASSLQGRGETQYF.

This clonotype was counted at least ten times. This chain joins TRBV15 and TRBJ1-2; D gene ambiguous. This CDR3 is 16 amino acids long. In germline, CDR1 is LNHNV, CDR2 YYDKDF (reference sequence). The V end was cut by 0 bases, the J end by 8 bases, with 19 bases between. DNA for the CDR3: TGTGCCACCAGCAGAGATATAGGGTCTCAAGGAGGGGGCTACACCTTC. Its protein is CATSRDIGSQGGGYTF. The full variable domain, completed using reference TRBV15 and TRBJ1-2, is DAMVIQNPRYQVTQFGKPVTLSCSQTLNHNVMYWYQQKSSQAPKLLFHYYDKDFNNEADTPDNFQSRRPNTSFCFLDIRSPGLGDTAMYLCATSRDIGSQGGGYTFGSGTRLTVV.

This clonotype was observed at least ten times. The chain couples TRBV7-9 to TRBJ2-7; D is undetermined. Germline loops: CDR1 SEHNR, CDR2 FQNEAQ (reference sequence). V lost 2 bases to trimming and J lost 5 bases, with 10 bases between them. This CDR3 has 13 amino acids. The CDR3 DNA follows: TGTGCCAGCAGCTTAAGCAGCTTGGACGAGCAGTACTTC. Translated, it gives CASSLSSLDEQYF.

V gene TRBV5-1 combines with J gene TRBJ2-1; 11 bases are a match to TRBD2. Trimming removed 6 bases from V and 4 bases from J; junction bases left unmatched: 3. The CDR3 totals 14 residues. Germline V gene data show CDR1 as SGHRS and CDR2 as YFSETQ. CDR3 DNA sequence: TGCGCCAGCAATCTAGCGGGGGGATACAATGAGCAGTTCTTC. It encodes CASNLAGGYNEQFF.

Only a few counts were recorded for this clonotype. V and J are TRBV6-2 or TRBV6-3 and TRBJ1-1, with D possibly matching TRBD1 (6 bases). The ends were cut back, 8 bases at V and 8 bases at J, with 18 bases in the middle. CDR1 is MNHEY and CDR2 is SVGEGT in the germline V gene. CDR3 length: 13 residues. DNA of the CDR3: TGTGCCAGCGGAGAAATTTTGCAGGGGGAAGCTTTCTTT. This encodes CASGEILQGEAFF.

This clonotype was detected ten times or more. The rearrangement joins TRBV6-2 or TRBV6-3 to TRBJ1-6, with D possibly matching TRBD1 (6 bases). Trimming removed 0 bases at V and 9 bases at J, with 24 bases between. This CDR3 has 19 residues. CDR1 is MNHEY, CDR2 SVGEGT, per germline. The CDR3 here is CASSYSPRDISLRSSPLHF. DNA for the CDR3: TGTGCCAGCAGTTACTCACCTCGGGACATTTCTCTCAGGAGTTCACCCCTCCACTTT.

The V gene is TRBV2, the J gene TRBJ1-1; D not certain. V dropped 4 bases and J dropped 6 bases, with 3 bases sitting between them. The germline gives CDR1 SNHLY, CDR2 FYNNEI. The CDR3 has 10 amino acids. CDR3: CASSVAEAFF. Here the CDR3 DNA reads TGTGCCAGCAGTGTGGCTGAAGCTTTCTTT.

A word on this clonotype: A single base separates this from a much larger clone, so it may be a read error. The chain combines TRBV6-2 or TRBV6-3 with TRBJ1-5; D is undetermined. Per the germline V gene, CDR1 is MNHEY and CDR2 is SVGEGT. V was shortened by 2 bases and J by 7 bases, with 12 bases between the two germline ends. This CDR3 has 14 amino acids. CDR3 sequence: CASSYPRVGQPQHF. The DNA for the CDR3 is TGTGCCAGCAGTTACCCAAGGGTAGGGCAGCCCCAGCATTTT.

The table lists this clonotype with a few counts. The V gene is TRBV7-2, the J gene TRBJ1-1; 9 positions agree with TRBD1. Germline V lookup: CDR1 SGHTA, CDR2 FQGNSA. The V and J ends lost 6 bases and 2 bases, in that order; junction bases with no gene match: 10. The CDR3 contains 16 residues. The CDR3 DNA sequence: TGTGCCAGCAGTTTTAGAGCGGGACAGGGAAACACTGAAGCTTTCTTT. It specifies CASSFRAGQGNTEAFF.

Ten or more counts support this clonotype. The V and J genes are TRBV7-9 and TRBJ1-5, with D uncertain. The germline CDR1 and CDR2 sequences are SEHNR and FQNEAQ (reference sequence). Deletions cut 7 bases from V and 6 bases from J, with 13 bases between. The CDR3 contains 13 residues. Written as DNA, the CDR3 is TGTGCCAGCACCCGAAAAGAGGGTCAGCCCCAGCATTTT. Translation gives CASTRKEGQPQHF.